The source of this TCR beta chain is a study of Graves' ophthalmopathy and Graves' hyperthyroidism. CDR3 regions of TCR beta were amplified from RNA transcripts. The library came from an HTBI-primed first-round RT-PCR and a second-round multiplex PCR. TCRdb reprocessed the multiplex PCR reads via MiXCR and lists one record per CDR3 protein. The sample lists 220,000 or so distinct CDR3 sequences, about 22% occurring once. The CDR3 is 15 residues long. The V segment lost 5 bases and the J segment 6 bases; nucleotides outside the gene matches: 6. Germline lookup yields CDR1 ENHRY and CDR2 SYGVKD. This clonotype was seen repeatedly, ten times or more.

The rearrangement links TRBV10-3 to TRBJ2-7, with 14 bases identical to TRBD2. Material for sequencing was peripheral blood. The receptor comes from a woman aged 45-59 years with Graves' ophthalmopathy. The CDR3 DNA reads as TGTGCCATCAGTCGGACTAGCGGGAGGAGTGGCGAGCAGTACTTC. Residues: CAISRTSGRSGEQYF.